The next 30 T cell receptor beta chains were all read from a single sample in a study of T cells after yellow fever vaccination. MiXCR, applied by TCRdb to the 5' RACE reads, yields one record per CDR3 protein. This table has about 350,000 distinct CDR3 sequences, roughly 8.6% appearing once. The sequencing used PBMCs, collected roughly 47 days after the first yellow fever vaccination. These TCRs come from a man aged 18 to 35 who received the YFV17D yellow fever vaccine.

This clonotype was detected a few times. This chain connects TRBV27 to TRBJ1-1, with 11 bases fitting TRBD1. J gave up 6 bases and V 7 bases, and 13 bases lay outside the gene matches. This CDR3 comprises 16 residues. The germline CDR1 and CDR2 sequences are MNHEY and SMNVEV (reference sequence). The CDR3 here is CASKRTGGLDSPEAFF. The DNA of the CDR3 is TGTGCCAGCAAACGGACAGGGGGCCTAGATAGCCCTGAAGCTTTCTTT.

The chain is built from TRBV3-1 and TRBJ2-1; no clear D gene. The germline V gene has CDR1 LGHDT and CDR2 YNNKEL (reference sequence). Trimming left V 0 bases short and J 9 bases short, with 15 bases between. The CDR3 loop spans 15 amino acids. In DNA, the CDR3 is TGTGCCAGCAGCCAAGAACGGATAAAGCCCATTGAGCAGTTCTTC. Its protein product is CASSQERIKPIEQFF.

V usage is TRBV28 and J usage is TRBJ2-2; 9 bases align to TRBD1. The CDR3 is 16 residues long. Germline trimming cut 4 bases from V and 5 bases from J; bases unmatched to any gene: 8. Germline CDR1 and CDR2: MDHEN and SYDVKM. The CDR3 region is CASSWGGQGRTGELFF. The CDR3 region has the DNA TGTGCCAGCAGTTGGGGGGGACAGGGAAGGACCGGGGAGCTGTTTTTT.

The chain couples TRBV5-1 to TRBJ2-1; D remains unclear. Trimming took off 3 bases at V and 6 bases at J, with 7 bases between the two ends. Germline V gene data show CDR1 as SGHRS and CDR2 as YFSETQ. The CDR3 has 12 residues. CDR3 sequence: CASSSDRNEQFF. In DNA form, the CDR3 reads TGCGCCAGCAGCTCGGACCGCAATGAGCAGTTCTTC.

This clonotype was seen ten or more times. The rearrangement links TRBV5-1 to TRBJ1-2; D ambiguous. Trimming took off 5 bases at V and 3 bases at J, with 20 bases between the two ends. This CDR3 has 16 residues. Germline V gene sequence: CDR1 SGHRS, CDR2 YFSETQ. The CDR3 here is CASRKDGELDYYGYTF. For the CDR3, the DNA is TGCGCCAGCAGAAAAGACGGGGAACTGGATTACTATGGCTACACCTTC.

The rearrangement uses TRBV5-6 and TRBJ1-4, with D uncertain. Germline values: CDR1 SGHDT, CDR2 YYEEEE. The CDR3 has 13 amino acids. V shed 4 bases and J shed 5 bases, with 9 bases lying between them. The CDR3 coding sequence is TGTGCCAGCAGCCCGCAGGAGAATGAAAAACTGTTTTTT. Translating it yields CASSPQENEKLFF.

The J gene is TRBJ2-1, the V gene TRBV5-1, with TRBD1 as a possible D gene (5 bases). This CDR3 comprises 16 residues. CDR1 SGHRS and CDR2 YFSETQ come from the germline V gene. V lost 5 bases and J lost 1, with 16 bases in between. The CDR3 DNA reads as TGCGCCAGCAGACTATTCGGTACAGGTTCCTACAATGAGCAGTTCTTC. Protein sequence: CASRLFGTGSYNEQFF.

This clonotype was seen a few times. The chain joins TRBV7-2 to TRBJ2-3; no clear D gene. Germline assignment: CDR1 SGHTA and CDR2 FQGNSA. V was pared by 8 bases and J by 0 bases, with 6 bases between. The CDR3 contains 12 residues. The CDR3 DNA reads TGTGCCAGCGGGATTAGCACAGATACGCAGTATTTT. This encodes CASGISTDTQYF.

V is TRBV19 and J is TRBJ2-7; 7 positions match TRBD1. The CDR3 spans 15 residues. V was pared by 6 bases and J by 3 bases, with 11 bases of the junction left unmatched. Germline CDR1 and CDR2: LNHDA and SQIVND (reference sequence). As DNA, the CDR3 is TGTGCCAGTAGCACTCGGACAGGAGCCTTCTACGAGCAGTACTTC. As protein: CASSTRTGAFYEQYF.

This chain connects TRBV6-1 to TRBJ2-2; TRBD1 might be the D (5 bases). V was clipped by 6 bases and J by 2 bases, with 10 bases between them. The CDR3 consists of 14 residues. The germline CDR1 and CDR2 sequences are MNHNS and SASEGT. CDR3 residues: CASRTVKNTGELFF. The CDR3 DNA reads as TGTGCCAGCAGGACAGTTAAAAACACCGGGGAGCTGTTTTTT.

This clonotype was recorded a few times. The genes are TRBV5-1 and TRBJ2-5; no clear D gene. The CDR3 has 17 residues. Germline CDR1 SGHRS, CDR2 YFSETQ. V shed 0 bases and J shed 1 base, with 16 bases lying between them. CDR3 coding DNA: TGCGCCAGCAGCTTGGTCGCCGTCGGATGGGGCCAAGAGACCCAGTACTTC. This sequence encodes CASSLVAVGWGQETQYF.

This chain links TRBV5-4 with TRBJ2-3; 10 nucleotides match TRBD2. CDR1 and CDR2 (germline): SGHNT, YYREEE (reference sequence). Germline trimming cut 6 bases from V and 4 bases from J; bases unmatched to any gene: 2. This CDR3 is built from 13 residues. CDR3 in DNA: TGTGCCAGCAAGCGGGGGGGTGCAGATACGCAGTATTTT. Its translation: CASKRGGADTQYF.

The chain employs TRBV20-1 and TRBJ2-5, with TRBD1 as a possible D gene (6 bases). The germline gives CDR1 DFQATT, CDR2 SNEGSKA (reference sequence). V was cut by 6 bases and J by 2 bases, with 19 bases left in between. The CDR3 consists of 15 residues. CDR3 bases: TGCAGTGCCCCTCAGACAGGTGGTGGTCAAGAGACCCAGTACTTC. Translation gives CSAPQTGGGQETQYF.

In its sample, this clonotype was seen a few times. This rearrangement joins TRBV19 to TRBJ2-2, with TRBD1 identical over 9 bases. The V and J ends lost 5 bases and 6 bases, in that order; junction bases with no gene match: 4. The germline gives CDR1 LNHDA, CDR2 SQIVND (reference sequence). This CDR3 has 14 amino acids. CDR3 coding DNA: TGTGCCAGTAGTGCCCACAGGGGGCCCGGGGAGCTGTTTTTT. Its protein is CASSAHRGPGELFF.

The gene calls are TRBV4-3 and TRBJ2-3; TRBD2 matches at 8 bases. Germline loops: CDR1 LGHNA, CDR2 YSLEER. V was pared by 3 bases and J by 2 bases, with 7 bases of the junction left unmatched. This CDR3 has 16 amino acids. CDR3 loop: CASSQERRGVTDTQYF. CDR3 in DNA: TGCGCCAGCAGCCAGGAGAGGCGGGGGGTCACAGATACGCAGTATTTT.

The chain combines TRBV3-1 with TRBJ1-6, with a weak D call TRBD1 (5 bases). This CDR3 comprises 15 residues. Per the germline V gene, CDR1 is LGHDT and CDR2 is YNNKEL (reference sequence). Trimming left V 1 base short and J 11 bases short, with 15 bases between. In DNA, the CDR3 is TGTGCCAGCAGCCAAGGCGGGGGTACCGCTGCACCCCTCCACTTT. It is translated as CASSQGGGTAAPLHF.

J is TRBJ2-1 and V is TRBV7-3, with TRBD2 matching over 9 bases. The CDR3 has 15 residues. The V gene end was trimmed by 3 bases and the J gene end by 9 bases; junction bases not matched to a gene: 9. The germline CDR1 and CDR2 sequences are SGHTA and FQGTGA. Here the CDR3 DNA reads TGTGCCAGCAGCTTGGGTCTAGCGGGGTCGGGTGAGCAGTTCTTC. Protein sequence: CASSLGLAGSGEQFF.

The CDR3 nucleotides read TGCAGTGCTACCCGAATGCTCTGGGGCGGGATGAACACTGAAGCTTTCTTT. Translated, it gives CSATRMLWGGMNTEAFF. V and J are TRBV20-1 and TRBJ1-1; possible D gene TRBD1, 5 bases. The CDR3 loop spans 17 amino acids. Germline CDR1 reads DFQATT; CDR2 reads SNEGSKA (reference sequence). Trimming took 4 bases from V and 0 from J, leaving 21 bases between them.

The chain recombines TRBV6-1 with TRBJ1-5; unclear D gene. The V and J ends lost 6 bases and 0 bases respectively, with 15 bases between them. This CDR3 spans 16 amino acids. CDR1 is MNHNS, CDR2 SASEGT, per germline. In DNA form, the CDR3 reads TGTGCCAGCAGATCGTTAAGAGGAGTTAGCAATCAGCCCCAGCATTTT. Its translation is CASRSLRGVSNQPQHF.

This clonotype was picked up many times. DNA for the CDR3: TGTGCCAGCAGCCCCCGTCCCGGGACAGGGTCGGGCAAAAACATTCAGTACTTC. It encodes CASSPRPGTGSGKNIQYF. V and J are TRBV28 and TRBJ2-4; 9 nucleotides line up with TRBD1. This CDR3 is built from 18 residues. Germline values: CDR1 MDHEN, CDR2 SYDVKM. V trimming: 6 bases; J trimming: 3 bases; junction bases outside the gene matches: 15.

This clonotype was observed a few times. The rearrangement uses TRBV18 and TRBJ2-7; 8 bases match TRBD1. V shed 3 bases, J shed 7 bases, and the junction held 8 bases outside the gene matches. Germline CDR1 and CDR2: KGHSH and LQKENI. The CDR3 is 14 residues long. CDR3 protein: CASSPPQGAREQYF. The DNA for the CDR3 is TGTGCCAGCTCACCTCCCCAGGGGGCGCGAGAGCAGTACTTC.

The chain combines TRBV7-2 with TRBJ2-3; 11 bases line up with TRBD1. Trimming at V came to 5 bases and at J to 6 bases, leaving 4 bases not matched to a gene. CDR1 is SGHTA, CDR2 FQGNSA, per germline. The CDR3 totals 14 residues. The CDR3 loop is CASSKRDRGDTQYF. The CDR3 DNA reads as TGTGCCAGCAGCAAGAGGGACAGGGGGGATACGCAGTATTTT. Variable domain in full (rest from reference TRBV7-2 and TRBJ2-3): GAGVSQSPSNKVTEKGKDVELRCDPISGHTALYWYRQSLGQGLEFLIYFQGNSAPDKSGLPSDRFSAERTGGSVSTLTIQRTQQEDSAVYLCASSKRDRGDTQYFGPGTRLTVL.

V gene TRBV9 combines with J gene TRBJ1-2; 7 nucleotides align to TRBD1. The CDR3 has 14 residues. The germline V gene encodes CDR1 SGDLS and CDR2 YYNGEE. With V trimmed by 5 bases and J by 2 bases, 6 bases remained unmatched. The CDR3 DNA follows: TGTGCCAGCAGTAAGACAGGGTCCAACTATGGCTACACCTTC. This gives the protein CASSKTGSNYGYTF.

This clonotype appeared many times. V and J are TRBV5-1 and TRBJ2-7; 10 positions match TRBD1. V shed 7 bases and J 4 bases; nucleotides not matched to a gene: 11. Germline-derived CDR1 and CDR2 are SGHRS and YFSETQ. The length of the CDR3 is 15 residues. CDR3 DNA sequence: TGCGCCAGCGCCCGCTCCGGGACAGGGGAGTACGAGCAGTACTTC. As protein: CASARSGTGEYEQYF.

The DNA of the CDR3 is TGCGCCAGCAGCCAAGCCCCCCCGGGGAGTAAGTCACCCCTCCACTTT. It is translated as CASSQAPPGSKSPLHF. This chain links TRBV4-3 with TRBJ1-6; the D is unclear. Trimming removed 1 base at V and 10 bases at J, with 17 bases between. The CDR3 contains 16 residues. The germline V gene has CDR1 LGHNA and CDR2 YSLEER.

There are many counts of this clonotype. The CDR3 DNA is TGCGCCAGCAGCTCTCGCGGGGACAATGAGCAGTTCTTC. Amino acids: CASSSRGDNEQFF. The chain uses TRBV5-1 and TRBJ2-1; D is possibly TRBD2 (6 bases). The germline CDR1 and CDR2 sequences are SGHRS and YFSETQ. Trimming took off 3 bases at V and 5 bases at J, with 9 bases between the two ends. CDR3 length equals 13 residues.

The chain joins TRBV2 to TRBJ2-7, with TRBD2 identical over 9 bases. J lost 12 bases, V lost 7 bases, and 16 bases had no gene match. The CDR3 has 14 residues. Germline V gives CDR1 SNHLY, CDR2 FYNNEI. CDR3 in amino acids: CASTAGGGGLRMYV. In nucleotides, the CDR3 is TGTGCCAGCACCGCGGGGGGGGGCGGCCTGAGAATGTACGTC.

This clonotype has just a few counts. The gene calls are TRBV7-3 and TRBJ2-1; TRBD1 is a possible D gene (6 bases). Looked up from germline, CDR1 is SGHTA and CDR2 is FQGTGA. This CDR3 region has 13 residues. The V gene lost 5 bases and the J gene lost 4 bases, with 9 bases spanning the gap. Here the CDR3 reads CASSPDRYNEQFF. The DNA of the CDR3 is TGTGCCAGCAGCCCGGACAGATACAATGAGCAGTTCTTC.

This chain links TRBV7-2 with TRBJ2-5; D possibly matches TRBD1 or TRBD2 (6 bases each). Germline V gene sequence: CDR1 SGHTA, CDR2 FQGNSA. The CDR3 is 15 residues long. The V end was cut by 1 base, the J end by 5 bases, with 14 bases between. CDR3 region: CASSLGGAMMETQYF. CDR3 nucleotide sequence: TGTGCCAGCAGCTTAGGGGGGGCCATGATGGAGACCCAGTACTTC.

V and J are TRBV14 and TRBJ2-1, with 12 bases that match TRBD2. The CDR3 is 17 amino acids. The germline CDR1 and CDR2 sequences are SGHDN and FVKESK. The J segment lost 1 base and the V segment lost 4 bases, leaving 5 bases of the junction unmatched. The CDR3 coding sequence is TGTGCCAGCAGCCGCCCGACTAGCGGGGGTTCCTACAATGAGCAGTTCTTC. It codes for CASSRPTSGGSYNEQFF.